This is a list of T cell receptor beta chains from one sample in a study of CD8 T cells in Susac syndrome. One entry per CDR3 protein results from TCRdb running MiXCR on the immunoSEQ multiplex PCR reads. The sample lists about 130,000 distinct CDR3 sequences, 85% to 95% seen once, with more than 0.15% in the top ten. Sequenced sample: CD8+ T cells from PBMCs. Receptors originate from a human donor with Susac syndrome. Each CDR3 is given without its conserved first and last residue. Each record gives: clone size, V gene, CDR3 protein. Clone size is not always given. Where it is, it says once, few, many or a class for expanded clones.

abundance: NA; v_gene: TRBV6-5; CDR3aa: ASSYSQSGTGNTGELF
abundance: NA; v_gene: TRBV25-1; CDR3aa: ASSDSTSGSSEQY
abundance: NA; v_gene: TRBV29-1; CDR3aa: SVYHSKRRRNNEQF
abundance: NA; v_gene: TRBV18; CDR3aa: ASSPTDWKETQY
abundance: NA; v_gene: TRBV25-1; CDR3aa: ASSEFFDSGGSYEQY
abundance: NA; v_gene: TRBV30; CDR3aa: AWGWGHASNQPQH
abundance: once; v_gene: TRBV13; CDR3aa: ASSLKGIMNTEAF
abundance: NA; v_gene: TRBV4-1; CDR3aa: ASSQDWETQY
abundance: once; v_gene: TRBV20-1; CDR3aa: SARDRTGALYSYNEQF
abundance: NA; v_gene: TRBV6-6; CDR3aa: ASSYHDTDNEQF
abundance: NA; v_gene: TRBV29-1; CDR3aa: SVEDRAEAF
abundance: NA; v_gene: TRBV18; CDR3aa: ASSPPVRDLDGYT
abundance: NA; v_gene: TRBV19; CDR3aa: ASSIREGSNQPQH
abundance: NA; v_gene: TRBV11-2; CDR3aa: ASSLGSGDHQPQH
abundance: NA; v_gene: TRBV30; CDR3aa: AWSVASDEQF
abundance: once; v_gene: TRBV28; CDR3aa: ASSLADRWATMNTEAF